These 23 T cell receptor beta chains came from one sample sequenced in a study of cytomegalovirus exposure and HLA in healthy donors. Primers included in the PCR were 60 Vbeta and 13 Jbeta primers. This table comes from immunoSEQ multiplex PCR, and its TCRdb copy is limited to in-frame clones, with some not included. The table includes around 100,000 clones, about 74% detected once. The sequenced sample consisted of PBMCs. These receptors originate from a woman between 18 and 29 years old in good health and CMV-seropositive.

The rearrangement links TRBV7-3 to TRBJ2-2, with D hard to call. Trimming took off 1 base at V and 6 bases at J, with 9 bases between the two ends. In germline, CDR1 is SGHTA, CDR2 FQGTGA. The CDR3 covers 14 residues. The CDR3 sequence: CASSLIGTAGELFF. The DNA of the CDR3 is TGTGCCAGCAGCTTAATTGGTACAGCCGGGGAGCTGTTTTTT.

The chain uses TRBV28 and TRBJ2-7, with TRBD2 matching over 11 bases. Germline V CDR1 and CDR2: MDHEN, SYDVKM. The V segment lost 6 bases and the J segment 4 bases; nucleotides outside the gene matches: 5. This CDR3 has 14 residues. CDR3 in DNA: TGTGCCAGCAGGACTAGCGGGATTAAGTACGAGCAGTACTTC. This translates into CASRTSGIKYEQYF.

This chain connects TRBV6-5 to TRBJ1-2; 7 nucleotides agree with TRBD1. V gave up 2 bases and J gave up 4 bases; unmatched junction bases: 7. The CDR3 totals 15 residues. Looked up from germline, CDR1 is MNHEY and CDR2 is SVGAGI. CDR3 sequence: CASSYEGAGGYGYTF. The CDR3 nucleotides read TGTGCCAGCAGTTACGAGGGGGCGGGGGGCTATGGCTACACCTTC.

The chain combines TRBV5-1 with TRBJ1-6; 7 positions match TRBD1. From germline, CDR1 is SGHRS and CDR2 YFSETQ. This CDR3 is 13 amino acids long. The V gene end was trimmed by 7 bases and the J gene end by 5 bases; junction bases not matched to a gene: 3. CDR3 protein: CASGQGDNSPLHF. As DNA, the CDR3 is TGCGCCAGCGGGCAGGGGGATAATTCACCCCTCCACTTT.

This clone was detected only a few times. The chain recombines TRBV6-5 with TRBJ2-5; tentative D call: TRBD2 (6 bases). V was clipped by 0 bases and J by 2 bases, with 10 bases between them. CDR3 length: 15 residues. Germline CDR1 MNHEY, CDR2 SVGAGI. CDR3 amino acids: CASSYSRSGQETQYF. The CDR3 bases are TGTGCCAGCAGTTACTCGAGAAGCGGGCAAGAGACCCAGTACTTC.

This chain uses TRBV5-4 with TRBJ2-5; 8 bases agree with TRBD1. The V gene's germline CDR1 is SGHNT and CDR2 YYREEE (reference sequence). V was pared by 3 bases and J by 5 bases, with 9 bases of the junction left unmatched. The CDR3 is 15 amino acids. The CDR3 is CASSSIGQGLETQYF. CDR3 in DNA: TGTGCCAGCAGCTCCATAGGACAGGGTTTGGAGACCCAGTACTTC.

This rearrangement joins TRBV15 to TRBJ2-1; weak D call: TRBD2 (6 bases). Trimming stripped 1 base from V and 0 bases from J, with 10 bases between. The CDR3 has 16 amino acids. Germline values: CDR1 LNHNV, CDR2 YYDKDF (reference sequence). The DNA for the CDR3 is TGTGCCACCAGCAGAGGAGCGGGCGGCTCCTACAATGAGCAGTTCTTC. As protein: CATSRGAGGSYNEQFF.

The chain carries TRBV29-1 and TRBJ2-7; D is unclear. The CDR3 has 13 amino acids. Germline lookup yields CDR1 SQVTM and CDR2 ANQGSEA. Trimming pared 6 bases from V and 5 bases from J, leaving 17 bases between. CDR3 nucleotide sequence: TGCAGCGTCAGCCAGACTGCTTCGGACGAGCAGTACTTC. Translation: CSVSQTASDEQYF.

This clone was detected only once. The V and J genes are TRBV28 and TRBJ2-3; D is ambiguous. CDR3 length: 13 amino acids. The V gene lost 5 bases and the J gene lost 2 bases, with 8 bases spanning the gap. Looked up from germline, CDR1 is MDHEN and CDR2 is SYDVKM. The CDR3: CASSAPNTDTQYF. CDR3 DNA sequence: TGTGCCAGCAGTGCTCCTAACACAGATACGCAGTATTTT.

The chain combines TRBV2 with TRBJ1-5; 8 bases line up with TRBD1. There are 14 residues in the CDR3. Germline CDR1 SNHLY, CDR2 FYNNEI. V lost 7 bases, J lost 6 bases, and 8 bases stayed unmatched. CDR3: CASNPQGAGQPQHF. CDR3 in DNA: TGTGCCAGCAACCCCCAGGGGGCAGGTCAGCCCCAGCATTTT.

This clone has a handful of counts. The chain is built from TRBV6-4 and TRBJ2-7; 15 bases are shared with TRBD2. V dropped 3 bases and J dropped 9; count of bases not matched to a gene: 6. Per the germline V gene, CDR1 is MRHNA and CDR2 is SNTAGT. This CDR3 has 15 amino acids. The DNA for the CDR3 is TGTGCCAGCAGTGAAGGGACTAGCGGGAGGAGGGGGCAGTACTTC. Its protein product is CASSEGTSGRRGQYF.

This clone was counted a single time. CDR3 coding DNA: TGCGCCAGCAGCTCAACTAGCGGGAGTTACCAAGAGACCCAGTACTTC. Protein product: CASSSTSGSYQETQYF. The chain combines TRBV5-1 with TRBJ2-5, with TRBD2 matching over 11 bases. Looked up from germline, CDR1 is SGHRS and CDR2 is YFSETQ. Trimming took 3 bases from V and 0 from J; bases not matched to a gene: 4. This CDR3 has 16 amino acids.

The V and J genes are TRBV7-3 and TRBJ1-1, with a possible D match to TRBD1 (5 bases). The CDR3 spans 14 residues. Germline V gives CDR1 SGHTA, CDR2 FQGTGA. Trimming left V 5 bases short and J 3 bases short, with 13 bases between. The CDR3 DNA reads TGTGCCAGCAGCCCCGGTGGGGCGGACACTGAAGCTTTCTTT. This codes for CASSPGGADTEAFF.

The V gene is TRBV5-6, the J gene TRBJ2-1; 12 nucleotides match TRBD2. The CDR3 runs 16 residues. V shed 4 bases, J shed 8 bases, and the junction held 10 bases outside the gene matches. Germline V gene data show CDR1 as SGHDT and CDR2 as YYEEEE. Written as DNA, the CDR3 is TGTGCCAGCAGCCCCGGACTAGCGGGAAGCGAGTATGAGCAGTTCTTC. Protein sequence: CASSPGLAGSEYEQFF.

The J gene is TRBJ2-7, the V gene TRBV27; D gene unclear. The CDR3 covers 13 residues. The V gene's germline CDR1 is MNHEY and CDR2 SMNVEV (reference sequence). Trimming removed 3 bases at V and 2 bases at J, with 8 bases between. Written as DNA, the CDR3 is TGTGCCAGCAGTTTGTCGACTCCCTACGAGCAGTACTTC. It codes for CASSLSTPYEQYF.

The CDR3 loop reads CASSIAGMLYNEQFF. The CDR3 DNA sequence: TGTGCCAGCAGCATAGCGGGGATGCTCTACAATGAGCAGTTCTTC. This chain connects TRBV28 to TRBJ2-1; TRBD2 agrees at 8 bases. V shed 6 bases, J shed 3 bases, and the junction held 7 bases outside the gene matches. CDR3 length: 15 amino acids. CDR1 and CDR2 (germline): MDHEN, SYDVKM.

The gene calls are TRBV7-2 and TRBJ1-4, with a tentative D call TRBD1 (6 bases). Germline V gene data show CDR1 as SGHTA and CDR2 as FQGNSA. This CDR3 contains 15 residues. The V gene lost 5 bases and the J gene lost 3 bases, with 13 bases spanning the gap. The CDR3 sequence is CASSLNRAANEKLFF. The CDR3 nucleotides read TGTGCCAGCAGCCTTAACAGGGCTGCTAATGAAAAACTGTTTTTT.

The gene calls are TRBV27 and TRBJ2-7, with a possible D match to TRBD2 (5 bases). With 1 base removed from V and 5 bases from J, the gap between germline ends came to 15 bases. CDR3 length: 15 amino acids. Germline-derived CDR1 and CDR2 are MNHEY and SMNVEV (reference sequence). The CDR3 DNA reads TGTGCCAGCAGTTTATTTGCAGGTCTTAGCGACGAGCAGTACTTC. Translation: CASSLFAGLSDEQYF.

The chain has TRBV4-3 and TRBJ2-3; 8 positions match TRBD2. J was trimmed by 4 bases and V by 0 bases; bases with no gene match: 12. CDR1 is LGHNA, CDR2 YSLEER, per germline. CDR3 length: 18 residues. The CDR3: CASSQDRGPAGVSDTQYF. CDR3 bases: TGCGCCAGCAGCCAAGATCGTGGGCCAGCGGGAGTGTCAGATACGCAGTATTTT.

The chain couples TRBV27 to TRBJ2-1; D might be TRBD2 (5 bases). V shed 3 bases and J shed 5 bases, with 8 bases lying between them. Germline-derived CDR1 and CDR2 are MNHEY and SMNVEV (reference sequence). This CDR3 contains 13 residues. DNA for the CDR3: TGTGCCAGCAGTTTGGATAGCGACAATGAGCAGTTCTTC. Its protein product is CASSLDSDNEQFF.

In this sample, this clone turned up a few times. The chain employs TRBV30 and TRBJ1-5; 8 bases map to TRBD1. The germline V gene encodes CDR1 GTSNPN and CDR2 SVGIG (reference sequence). V was pared by 0 bases and J by 2 bases, with 0 bases of the junction left unmatched. CDR3 length: 14 amino acids. The CDR3 spells CAWSVQGGNQPQHF. For the CDR3, the DNA is TGTGCCTGGAGTGTACAGGGGGGCAATCAGCCCCAGCATTTT.

A few counts support this clone. The chain couples TRBV11-2 to TRBJ1-1; 8 nucleotides match TRBD1. Germline V lookup: CDR1 SGHAT, CDR2 FQNNGV. The CDR3 is 15 residues long. V gave up 5 bases and J gave up 4 bases; unmatched junction bases: 9. The CDR3 nucleotides are TGTGCCAGCAGCCCTTCACATGGACAGGGCACTGAAGCTTTCTTT. Translated: CASSPSHGQGTEAFF. Complete variable domain (other parts from reference TRBV11-2 and TRBJ1-1): EAGVAQSPRYKIIEKRQSVAFWCNPISGHATLYWYQQILGQGPKLLIQFQNNGVVDDSQLPKDRFSAERLKGVDSTLKIQPAKLEDSAVYLCASSPSHGQGTEAFFGQGTRLTVV.

The rearrangement uses TRBV6-5 and TRBJ2-7, with D maybe TRBD1 (5 bases). The CDR3 contains 15 residues. V was trimmed by 3 bases and J by 2 bases, leaving 14 bases between them. The germline gives CDR1 MNHEY, CDR2 SVGAGI. Here the CDR3 DNA reads TGTGCCAGCAGTTATTCCCTACAGGACCCCTACGAGCAGTACTTC. It codes for CASSYSLQDPYEQYF.